A single sample is the source of the 10 T cell receptor beta chains below, sequenced in a study of T cell responses to AZD1222 COVID-19 vaccine. Here immunoSEQ multiplex PCR was the method, and the copy in TCRdb shows in-frame clones only, minus some. The sample has roughly 270,000 clones, around 93% seen once. This sample comprised peripheral blood, obtained 28 days after the second AZD1222 dose. These receptors all stem from an adult who received the AZD1222 COVID-19 vaccine.

The rearrangement uses TRBV18 and TRBJ2-3, with D possibly being TRBD2 (5 bases). Per germline, CDR1 KGHSH and CDR2 LQKENI. The CDR3 loop spans 14 amino acids. The germline V and J ends were trimmed by 6 bases and 2 bases, with 12 bases remaining between them. The CDR3 coding sequence is TGTGCCAGCTCCTACCGAGGGAACACAGATACGCAGTATTTT. Protein: CASSYRGNTDTQYF.

The chain joins TRBV2 to TRBJ1-6; D gene ambiguous. The CDR3 length is 14 residues. Germline CDR1 reads SNHLY; CDR2 reads FYNNEI. V lost 7 bases and J lost 5, with 12 bases in between. CDR3 sequence (DNA): TGTGCCAGCAAAAGTGACGGGGATAATTCACCCCTCCACTTT. This encodes CASKSDGDNSPLHF.

V and J are TRBV5-1 and TRBJ1-1, with a weak D call TRBD1 (5 bases). The CDR3 totals 11 residues. With 4 bases removed from V and 7 bases from J, the gap between germline ends came to 8 bases. Germline CDR1 reads SGHRS; CDR2 reads YFSETQ. The CDR3 nucleotides read TGCGCCAGCAGCGTGGGGGGTGAAGCTTTCTTT. Amino acid sequence: CASSVGGEAFF.

The DNA for the CDR3 is TGTGCCAGCAGTTACTTGACAGGGGGCAACTACGAGCAGTACTTC. This sequence encodes CASSYLTGGNYEQYF. This chain links TRBV6-5 with TRBJ2-7; TRBD1 matches 10 bases. The V gene's germline CDR1 is MNHEY and CDR2 SVGAGI. Trimming cost V 1 base and J 3 bases; bases outside gene matches: 3. The CDR3 is 15 residues long.

The chain recombines TRBV19 with TRBJ2-7; tentative D call: TRBD2 (5 bases). The V end was cut by 6 bases, the J end by 4 bases, with 13 bases between. The CDR3 runs 13 residues. CDR1 and CDR2 (germline): LNHDA, SQIVND (reference sequence). The CDR3 DNA follows: TGTGCCAGTAGCACTACACGGGGTTACGAGCAGTACTTC. It translates to CASSTTRGYEQYF.

V usage is TRBV28 and J usage is TRBJ1-5; D not certain. CDR1 is MDHEN and CDR2 is SYDVKM in the germline V gene. The CDR3 contains 13 residues. Trimming shortened V by 4 bases and J by 7 bases, and 11 bases separated the two germline ends. CDR3 loop: CASSSIVRQPQHF. CDR3 DNA sequence: TGTGCCAGCAGTTCTATAGTGAGGCAGCCCCAGCATTTT.

The CDR3 reads CASSPGDQPQHF. CDR3 in DNA: TGTGCCAGCAGCCCGGGGGATCAGCCCCAGCATTTT. The rearrangement uses TRBV7-2 and TRBJ1-5; D is possibly TRBD1 (5 bases). Germline-derived CDR1 and CDR2 are SGHTA and FQGNSA. V lost 5 bases to trimming and J lost 5 bases, with 7 bases between them. This CDR3 region has 12 residues.

V is TRBV30 and J is TRBJ1-2, with unresolved D. CDR3 length equals 12 residues. The V gene lost 2 bases and the J gene lost 7 bases, with 11 bases spanning the gap. Germline CDR1 and CDR2: GTSNPN and SVGIG (reference sequence). The CDR3, as DNA: TGTGCCTGGAGTACATCGAATCTTGGCTACACCTTC. Its protein product is CAWSTSNLGYTF.

This rearrangement joins TRBV7-3 to TRBJ2-6; 8 nucleotides match TRBD1. CDR3 length: 17 residues. Germline-derived CDR1 and CDR2 are SGHTA and FQGTGA. Losses at the gene ends were 2 bases for V and 5 bases for J; bases not matched to a gene: 8. DNA of the CDR3: TGTGCCAGCAGCTTAGCCCCTTGGACAGGGAGGGCCAACGTCCTGACTTTC. Amino acids: CASSLAPWTGRANVLTF. Full variable domain (remainder filled in from reference TRBV7-3 and TRBJ2-6): GAGVSQTPSNKVTEKGKYVELRCDPISGHTALYWYRQSLGQGPEFLIYFQGTGAADDSGLPNDRFFAVRPEGSVSTLKIQRTERGDSAVYLCASSLAPWTGRANVLTFGAGSRLTVL.

This chain uses TRBV7-2 with TRBJ2-5; possibly TRBD2 for D (5 bases). The CDR3 consists of 14 residues. The germline V and J ends were trimmed by 0 bases and 5 bases, with 10 bases remaining between them. CDR1 is SGHTA, CDR2 FQGNSA, per germline. DNA for the CDR3: TGTGCCAGCAGCTTAGCGGGAGTAGGTGAGACCCAGTACTTC. The encoded protein is CASSLAGVGETQYF.